These 29 T cell receptor beta chains were all obtained from the same sample, sequenced in a study of T cells in localized non-small cell lung cancer (dated by TCRdb to 2019 to 2021). Receptor libraries were prepared by the immunoSEQ multiplex PCR assay. Imported from immuneACCESS, the table was reduced by TCRdb to in-frame sequences with V and J called. These copies leave out some clones; in studies compared against another copy, an unresolved V gene accounts for under half, and the cause of the remainder is not known. Here the sample has tens of thousands of clones; approximately 90% occur a single time. Approximately 2% of the sample rests with the top ten. Sequences were derived from peripheral blood, sampled before any cancer treatment. All receptors derive from a female donor of 60 years or more with stage I lung adenocarcinoma.

This clone was seen just once. This chain uses TRBV2 with TRBJ2-7; 7 bases agree with TRBD1. After removal of 6 bases from V and 5 bases from J, the junction contained 16 bases not matched to a gene. Germline values: CDR1 SNHLY, CDR2 FYNNEI. CDR3 length equals 16 residues. CDR3 loop: CASSPPGTVGSHEQYF. DNA of the CDR3: TGTGCCAGCAGCCCCCCGGGGACAGTTGGTTCCCACGAGCAGTACTTC. The variable domain in full, completed from reference TRBV2 and TRBJ2-7, reads EPEVTQTPSHQVTQMGQEVILRCVPISNHLYFYWYRQILGQKVEFLVSFYNNEISEKSEIFDDQFSVERPDGSNFTLKIRSTKLEDSAMYFCASSPPGTVGSHEQYFGPGTRLTVT.

This clone was observed once. V usage is TRBV4-3 and J usage is TRBJ1-5, with D possibly TRBD1 on 5 matching bases. Trimming cost V 4 bases and J 10 bases, with 23 bases left between them. Germline CDR1 and CDR2: LGHNA and YSLEER. The CDR3 runs to 16 residues. CDR3 sequence: CASSRAWIRGKGPQHF. CDR3 in DNA: TGCGCCAGCAGCCGGGCCTGGATACGGGGGAAGGGACCCCAGCATTTT.

This chain connects TRBV30 to TRBJ2-1; 7 bases are shared with TRBD1. Looked up from germline, CDR1 is GTSNPN and CDR2 is SVGIG (reference sequence). This CDR3 spans 17 amino acids. J was trimmed by 0 bases and V by 3 bases; bases with no gene match: 11. CDR3 sequence: CAWRAGGILGSYNEQFF. The CDR3 DNA reads TGTGCCTGGAGGGCAGGGGGAATATTGGGCTCCTACAATGAGCAGTTCTTC.

The gene calls are TRBV6-1 and TRBJ2-7; possibly TRBD1 or TRBD2 for D (5 bases each). The CDR3 totals 15 residues. Germline V gene lookup returns CDR1 MNHNS and CDR2 SASEGT. V was pared by 7 bases and J by 6 bases, with 22 bases between. The CDR3 DNA sequence: TGTGCCAGCAACGGCCGGGACCTGGTAAAGGGCGAGCAGTACTTC. Protein sequence: CASNGRDLVKGEQYF.

The chain has TRBV5-1 and TRBJ1-1, with TRBD1 identical over 7 bases. Trimming removed 2 bases from V and 4 bases from J; junction bases left unmatched: 2. Per the germline V gene, CDR1 is SGHRS and CDR2 is YFSETQ. The CDR3 spans 13 residues. In nucleotides, the CDR3 is TGCGCCAGCAGCTTACGACAGGGCACTGAAGCTTTCTTT. Translated: CASSLRQGTEAFF.

There are a few counts of this clone. V and J are TRBV7-3 and TRBJ1-6; no firm D call. In germline, CDR1 is SGHTA, CDR2 FQGTGA. V was cut by 2 bases and J by 10 bases, with 12 bases left in between. This CDR3 region has 14 residues. In DNA form, the CDR3 reads TGTGCCAGCAGCTTATCAGGAGGTCCATCACCCCTCCACTTT. Translated: CASSLSGGPSPLHF.

The V and J genes are TRBV5-5 and TRBJ1-5; a possible D gene is TRBD1 (5 bases). Deletions cut 3 bases from V and 5 bases from J, with 9 bases between. The CDR3 consists of 13 residues. Germline V CDR1 and CDR2: SGHKS, YYEKEE (reference sequence). CDR3 loop: CASSSDRYQPQHF. In DNA form, the CDR3 reads TGTGCCAGCAGCTCAGACAGATATCAGCCCCAGCATTTT. Variable domain in full (rest from reference TRBV5-5 and TRBJ1-5): DAGVTQSPTHLIKTRGQQVTLRCSPISGHKSVSWYQQVLGQGPQFIFQYYEKEERGRGNFPDRFSARQFPNYSSELNVNALLLGDSALYLCASSSDRYQPQHFGDGTRLSIL.

This rearrangement joins TRBV30 to TRBJ1-2; D unresolved. The CDR3 contains 10 residues. Deletions cut 5 bases from V and 8 bases from J, with 9 bases between. Germline V gives CDR1 GTSNPN, CDR2 SVGIG (reference sequence). The CDR3 loop reads CAWGSQGYTF. CDR3 nucleotides: TGTGCCTGGGGGTCTCAGGGCTACACCTTC.

The CDR3 sequence is CASSSLYEQYF. As DNA, the CDR3 is TGTGCCAGCAGTTCACTCTACGAGCAGTACTTC. V is TRBV2 and J is TRBJ2-7; D uncertain. Trimming cost V 5 bases and J 3 bases, with 5 bases left between them. Germline CDR1 SNHLY, CDR2 FYNNEI. This CDR3 region has 11 residues.

The chain uses TRBV5-1 and TRBJ1-2; 12 bases align to TRBD1. After removal of 0 bases from V and 4 bases from J, the junction contained 7 bases not matched to a gene. This CDR3 has 17 residues. Germline lookup yields CDR1 SGHRS and CDR2 YFSETQ. CDR3 sequence: CASSLEGTGGARYGYTF. In DNA, the CDR3 is TGCGCCAGCAGCTTGGAAGGGACAGGGGGCGCGCGCTATGGCTACACCTTC.

V usage is TRBV2 and J usage is TRBJ2-5, with D possibly matching TRBD2 (6 bases). Deletions cut 2 bases from V and 1 base from J, with 14 bases between. Germline CDR1 is SNHLY and CDR2 is FYNNEI. This CDR3 is built from 16 residues. CDR3 coding DNA: TGTGCCAGCAGTGAATCTTCGGGAGCCTTCCAAGAGACCCAGTACTTC. Its translation is CASSESSGAFQETQYF.

The rearrangement uses TRBV27 and TRBJ1-1, with unresolved D. The CDR3 is 14 residues long. V shed 6 bases and J shed 1 base, with 12 bases lying between them. CDR1 and CDR2 (germline): MNHEY, SMNVEV (reference sequence). CDR3 amino acids: CASSLLDQNTEAFF. CDR3 DNA: TGTGCCAGCAGCCTTCTTGATCAGAACACTGAAGCTTTCTTT.

V gene TRBV19 combines with J gene TRBJ2-3; TRBD1 matches 7 bases. Germline values: CDR1 LNHDA, CDR2 SQIVND (reference sequence). The junction had 6 bases not matched to a gene; V was cut back by 7 bases and J by 2 bases. The length of the CDR3 is 14 residues. The CDR3 DNA sequence: TGTGCCAGTAAGAGGACAGGCCTCACAGATACGCAGTATTTT. Translating it yields CASKRTGLTDTQYF.

The rearrangement uses TRBV19 and TRBJ1-5, with TRBD1 as a possible D gene (5 bases). This CDR3 contains 15 residues. Germline lookup yields CDR1 LNHDA and CDR2 SQIVND (reference sequence). V shed 8 bases and J shed 4 bases, with 18 bases lying between them. The CDR3 coding sequence is TGTGCCAGTCTTAAATCCGACAGTTTTAATCAGCCCCAGCATTTT. Its protein is CASLKSDSFNQPQHF.

This chain uses TRBV6-1 with TRBJ1-6, with D possibly being TRBD1 (5 bases). V was shortened by 5 bases and J by 9 bases, with 17 bases between the two germline ends. CDR1 MNHNS and CDR2 SASEGT come from the germline V gene. CDR3 length equals 15 residues. The CDR3 protein is CASSKVGGEGSPLHF. The CDR3 bases are TGTGCCAGCAGTAAGGTCGGGGGAGAAGGTTCACCCCTCCACTTT.

The V and J genes are TRBV6-1 and TRBJ1-5, with D maybe TRBD1 (5 bases). V lost 3 bases to trimming and J lost 6 bases, with 15 bases between them. The CDR3 is 15 residues long. Germline values: CDR1 MNHNS, CDR2 SASEGT. The CDR3 nucleotides read TGTGCCAGCAGTGACCTCGGGGGGACTGCTCAGCCCCAGCATTTT. This codes for CASSDLGGTAQPQHF.

CDR3 coding DNA: TGCGCCAGCAGTCACGCCGGGAGGGACACAGATACGCAGTATTTT. Translated: CASSHAGRDTDTQYF. The chain employs TRBV23-1 and TRBJ2-3; TRBD2 matches 8 bases. TRBV23-1 is flagged as an ORF with uncertain function. The J segment lost 2 bases and the V segment lost 3 bases, leaving 4 bases of the junction unmatched. The CDR3 has 15 residues.

This clone is a singleton in its sample. The chain combines TRBV27 with TRBJ2-1; 11 bases map to TRBD1. V gave up 4 bases and J gave up 6 bases; unmatched junction bases: 5. The germline gives CDR1 MNHEY, CDR2 SMNVEV (reference sequence). There are 15 residues in the CDR3. CDR3 in amino acids: CASSYIGTGGNEQFF. As DNA, the CDR3 is TGTGCCAGCAGTTATATTGGGACAGGGGGCAATGAGCAGTTCTTC.

This clone was recorded a few times. The V and J genes are TRBV7-6 and TRBJ1-5; 7 positions match TRBD1. The CDR3 sequence is 14 residues long. V lost 5 bases to trimming and J lost 3 bases; unmatched junction nucleotides: 4. Germline CDR1 is SGHVS and CDR2 is FNYEAQ. The CDR3 DNA sequence: TGTGCCAGCAGCCTAGGGACAGTCAATCAGCCCCAGCATTTT. Residues: CASSLGTVNQPQHF.

The chain joins TRBV6-1 to TRBJ1-1; D is undetermined. The CDR3 has 12 amino acids. Trimming took off 8 bases at V and 6 bases at J, with 13 bases between the two ends. Germline V CDR1 and CDR2: MNHNS, SASEGT. The CDR3 bases are TGTGCCAGCGCTCTTCTGAGGGCTGAAGCTTTCTTT. Its protein product is CASALLRAEAFF.

The genes are TRBV14 and TRBJ2-5; unclear D gene. The germline V and J ends were trimmed by 11 bases and 2 bases, with 6 bases remaining between them. Germline CDR1 is SGHDN and CDR2 is FVKESK. There are 10 residues in the CDR3. The CDR3 region is CASGQETQYF. DNA of the CDR3: TGTGCCTCAGGACAAGAGACCCAGTACTTC.

The chain has TRBV5-6 and TRBJ2-6; D gene ambiguous. CDR3 length: 14 residues. Looked up from germline, CDR1 is SGHDT and CDR2 is YYEEEE. Trimming left V 2 bases short and J 11 bases short, with 14 bases between. CDR3 protein: CASSLRDATHVLTF. The CDR3 region has the DNA TGTGCCAGCAGCTTAAGAGACGCCACACACGTCCTGACTTTC.

This chain connects TRBV19 to TRBJ2-2, with TRBD1 identical over 8 bases. V lost 4 bases to trimming and J lost 4 bases; unmatched junction nucleotides: 8. CDR3 length: 16 amino acids. Germline CDR1 and CDR2: LNHDA and SQIVND (reference sequence). CDR3 amino acids: CASSTYSGTGTGELFF. The CDR3 DNA follows: TGTGCCAGTAGTACCTACTCCGGGACAGGCACCGGGGAGCTGTTTTTT.

The chain links TRBV5-4 to TRBJ2-1; 7 nucleotides line up with TRBD1. V gave up 4 bases and J gave up 2 bases; unmatched junction bases: 9. The CDR3 runs to 16 residues. CDR1 is SGHNT and CDR2 is YYREEE in the germline V gene (reference sequence). The CDR3 DNA follows: TGTGCCAGCAGCCTAGCCACGGGACAGACCTACAATGAGCAGTTCTTC. This translates into CASSLATGQTYNEQFF.

In DNA, the CDR3 is TGTGCCAGCAGTTTTATGAGAGGCTACACCTTC. Its protein is CASSFMRGYTF. The chain uses TRBV28 and TRBJ1-2; D is uncertain. The CDR3 spans 11 residues. Germline-derived CDR1 and CDR2 are MDHEN and SYDVKM. Trimming removed 3 bases from V and 8 bases from J, with 7 bases in between.

V and J are TRBV7-9 and TRBJ2-5, with D possibly matching TRBD2 (6 bases). With 2 bases removed from V and 4 bases from J, the gap between germline ends came to 17 bases. CDR1 SEHNR and CDR2 FQNEAQ come from the germline V gene (reference sequence). The CDR3 runs 16 residues. The chain's CDR3 is CASSLIQDWGVETQYF. The CDR3, as DNA: TGTGCCAGCAGCTTAATCCAAGATTGGGGGGTAGAGACCCAGTACTTC. Full variable domain (remainder filled in from reference TRBV7-9 and TRBJ2-5): DTGVSQNPRHKITKRGQNVTFRCDPISEHNRLYWYRQTLGQGPEFLTYFQNEAQLEKSRLLSDRFSAERPKGSFSTLEIQRTEQGDSAMYLCASSLIQDWGVETQYFGPGTRLLVL.

The rearrangement uses TRBV10-2 and TRBJ2-1; TRBD1 aligns across 8 bases. Trimming removed 3 bases from V and 5 bases from J; junction bases left unmatched: 15. CDR3 length: 18 residues. The germline gives CDR1 WSHSY, CDR2 SAAADI. The DNA for the CDR3 is TGCGCCAGCAGTGATCACGGGCACTCCGGGACAGGAGACAATGAGCAGTTCTTC. Encoded protein: CASSDHGHSGTGDNEQFF.

This clone appeared a single time. This chain joins TRBV6-1 and TRBJ2-1; no reliable D call. Germline V gene lookup returns CDR1 MNHNS and CDR2 SASEGT. This CDR3 has 13 amino acids. Trimming removed 7 bases from V and 4 bases from J, with 11 bases in between. CDR3 sequence: CASTGRVYNEQFF. The CDR3 bases are TGTGCCAGCACGGGTAGGGTGTACAATGAGCAGTTCTTC.

This rearrangement joins TRBV5-1 to TRBJ2-5; tentatively, D is TRBD1 (5 bases). V was pared by 1 base and J by 5 bases, with 12 bases between. The CDR3 is 14 amino acids. CDR1 SGHRS and CDR2 YFSETQ come from the germline V gene. CDR3 coding DNA: TGCGCCAGCAGCTTGAGTCAGGGCACCGAGACCCAGTACTTC. This encodes CASSLSQGTETQYF.